This T cell receptor (beta chain) comes out of a study of shared clonotypes between healthy human individuals. General study findings and limits: The naive CD4 repertoires of a few donors were compared, and approximately 4.5% of clonotypes were shared.

Of note for this clone: What it recognizes is unknown.

Sequenced by immunoSEQ multiplex PCR; TCRdb stores in-frame clones only, minus some. The table has about 2.5 million clones, 80% to 95% seen once. The CDR3 is 9 residues long. CDR1 is MNHNS, CDR2 SASEGT, per germline. The germline V and J ends were trimmed by 9 bases and 7 bases, with 6 bases remaining between them. The healthy adult donors were HIV-negative and reported no recent acute infections or vaccinations. Every donor, a Caucasian adult, lived in Nashville, Tennessee. Sequenced input: naive CD4+ T cells from PBMCs. The subset here: CD45RA+ positively selected. This sequence was found in a man younger than 35 in good health. Some clones in this sample may be carry-over from other donors' samples. The rearrangement joins TRBV6-1 to TRBJ1-1; no clear D. The CDR3, as DNA: TGTGCCAGATCCGGTGAAGCTTTCTTT. As protein: CARSGEAFF.